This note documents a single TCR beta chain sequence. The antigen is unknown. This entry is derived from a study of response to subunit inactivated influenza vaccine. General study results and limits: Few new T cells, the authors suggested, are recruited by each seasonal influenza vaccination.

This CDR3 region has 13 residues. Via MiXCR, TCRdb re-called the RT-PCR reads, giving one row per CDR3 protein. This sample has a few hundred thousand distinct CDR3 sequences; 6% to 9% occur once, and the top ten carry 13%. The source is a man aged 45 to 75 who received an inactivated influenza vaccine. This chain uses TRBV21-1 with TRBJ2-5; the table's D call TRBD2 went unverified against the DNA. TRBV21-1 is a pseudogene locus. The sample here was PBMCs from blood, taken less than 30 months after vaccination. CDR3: CASTRDERETQYF. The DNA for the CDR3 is TGTGCCAGCACCCGGGACGAGAGAGAGACCCAGTACTTC.